These T cell receptor beta chains were read from a single sample in a study of T cell responses to AZD1222 COVID-19 vaccine. The data were produced by immunoSEQ multiplex PCR, yet TCRdb's version contains in-frame clones alone and is incomplete. The sample consists of 150,000 to 200,000 clones, around 92% of them appearing once. The sample was peripheral blood, taken on day 0 of AZD1222 vaccination. The receptors were sampled from an adult in good health. Each CDR3 is given with its conserved first and last residue. Each record gives: J gene, V gene, D gene, clone size, CDR3 DNA, CDR3 protein. A D gene is named only where the DNA matches it firmly. Only some rows state a clone size, as once, few, many or a class for expanded clones.

j_call: TRBJ1-5
v_call: TRBV7-8
d_call: .
clone_size: .
cdr3_nt: TGTGCCAGCAGTCTAGGAGGGGGGGTAGGCAATCAGCCCCAGCATTTT
cdr3_aa: CASSLGGGVGNQPQHF

j_call: TRBJ1-5
v_call: TRBV23-1
d_call: .
clone_size: few
cdr3_nt: TGCGCCAGCAGTCAGTCCATCGAAAATCAGCCCCAGCATTTT
cdr3_aa: CASSQSIENQPQHF

j_call: TRBJ2-6
v_call: TRBV19
d_call: .
clone_size: once
cdr3_nt: TGTGCCAGTAGTCCCCTAGCGCGTGGGGCTGGAGGGGCCAACGTCCTGACTTTC
cdr3_aa: CASSPLARGAGGANVLTF

j_call: TRBJ2-5
v_call: TRBV7-8
d_call: TRBD2
clone_size: .
cdr3_nt: TGTGCCAGCAGCCCAGGGACTAGCGAGCCGTGGGAGACCCAGTACTTC
cdr3_aa: CASSPGTSEPWETQYF

j_call: TRBJ1-5
v_call: TRBV19
d_call: TRBD1
clone_size: .
cdr3_nt: TGTGCCAGTAGTATGGTGGCAGGGGGAGGAAAACAGCCCCAGCATTTT
cdr3_aa: CASSMVAGGGKQPQHF

j_call: TRBJ2-5
v_call: TRBV9
d_call: .
clone_size: .
cdr3_nt: TGTGCCAGCAGCGCGGGACTTAGTGAAGAGACCCAGTACTTC
cdr3_aa: CASSAGLSEETQYF

j_call: TRBJ2-2
v_call: TRBV15
d_call: .
clone_size: .
cdr3_nt: TGTGCCACCAGCAGAGATCATGTCTCGGGTACCGGGGAGCTGTTTTTT
cdr3_aa: CATSRDHVSGTGELFF

j_call: TRBJ1-4
v_call: TRBV12-5
d_call: .
clone_size: .
cdr3_nt: TGTGCTAGTGGTTTAGCCCAGAGGGAGGGGGAAGAAAAACTGTTTTTT
cdr3_aa: CASGLAQREGEEKLFF

j_call: TRBJ1-1
v_call: TRBV3-1/TRBV3-2
d_call: TRBD1
clone_size: .
cdr3_nt: TGTGCCAGCAGCCAAGAGGGGCAGGGGGCTGGCACTGAAGCTTTCTTT
cdr3_aa: CASSQEGQGAGTEAFF

j_call: TRBJ2-5
v_call: TRBV7-2
d_call: TRBD1
clone_size: .
cdr3_nt: TGTGCCAGCAGCTTAGCGCTCGGTACAGGGGTGGAGACCCAGTACTTC
cdr3_aa: CASSLALGTGVETQYF

j_call: TRBJ1-5
v_call: TRBV19
d_call: .
clone_size: once
cdr3_nt: TGTGCCAGTAGTCGAGGAACGACAGCAAGTGGGAGCAATCAGCCCCAGCATTTT
cdr3_aa: CASSRGTTASGSNQPQHF

j_call: TRBJ2-2
v_call: TRBV18
d_call: .
clone_size: few
cdr3_nt: TGTGCCAGCTCGAGGTCGTCAGGATTGAACACCGGGGAGCTGTTTTTT
cdr3_aa: CASSRSSGLNTGELFF

j_call: TRBJ1-1
v_call: TRBV10-3
d_call: .
clone_size: .
cdr3_nt: TGTGCCACTTACGGGAACACTGAAGCTTTCTTT
cdr3_aa: CATYGNTEAFF

j_call: TRBJ1-3
v_call: TRBV14
d_call: .
clone_size: .
cdr3_nt: TGTGCCAGCAGCCAGGGCAACTCTGGAAACACCATATATTTT
cdr3_aa: CASSQGNSGNTIYF

j_call: TRBJ1-1
v_call: TRBV3-1/TRBV3-2
d_call: .
clone_size: once
cdr3_nt: TGTGCCAGCAGCCAAGAGCCCCGGGGCACAGCTTTCTTT
cdr3_aa: CASSQEPRGTAFF

j_call: TRBJ2-3
v_call: TRBV30
d_call: .
clone_size: .
cdr3_nt: TGTGCCTGGAGTTTCGCCCCGCAGGGAGATACGCAGTATTTT
cdr3_aa: CAWSFAPQGDTQYF

j_call: TRBJ1-1
v_call: TRBV12-3/TRBV12-4
d_call: .
clone_size: .
cdr3_nt: TGTGCCAGCAGTCCAGCGGTGGGGGCTGAAGCTTTCTTT
cdr3_aa: CASSPAVGAEAFF

j_call: TRBJ2-1
v_call: TRBV11-2
d_call: TRBD2
clone_size: .
cdr3_nt: TGTGCCAGCAGCTATCGGACTAGCGGAAATGAGCAGTTCTTC
cdr3_aa: CASSYRTSGNEQFF

j_call: TRBJ2-1
v_call: TRBV6-2/TRBV6-3
d_call: TRBD1
clone_size: .
cdr3_nt: TGTGCCAGCAGTTACGACAGGGCGGGCTCCTACAATGAGCAGTTCTTC
cdr3_aa: CASSYDRAGSYNEQFF

j_call: TRBJ1-6
v_call: TRBV11-1
d_call: .
clone_size: .
cdr3_nt: TGTGCCAGCAGCTTATTGCGGGGTGGCTCACCCCTCCACTTT
cdr3_aa: CASSLLRGGSPLHF

j_call: TRBJ1-6
v_call: TRBV13
d_call: TRBD1
clone_size: .
cdr3_nt: TGTGCCAGCAGCTTTTCCCCCGGGACAGCATCCCTCCACTTT
cdr3_aa: CASSFSPGTASLHF

j_call: TRBJ1-1
v_call: TRBV18
d_call: TRBD1
clone_size: .
cdr3_nt: TGTGCCAGCTCCCAAGGGGGCGCGAACACTGAAGCTTTCTTT
cdr3_aa: CASSQGGANTEAFF

j_call: TRBJ2-3
v_call: TRBV13
d_call: TRBD2
clone_size: .
cdr3_nt: TGTGCCAGCAGCCCCCTGAGCGGGGGGGCCACAGATACGCAGTATTTT
cdr3_aa: CASSPLSGGATDTQYF

j_call: TRBJ1-3
v_call: TRBV25-1
d_call: .
clone_size: .
cdr3_nt: TGTGCCAGCAGTGATCAGGGCCGGACAAACACCATATATTTT
cdr3_aa: CASSDQGRTNTIYF

j_call: TRBJ1-5
v_call: TRBV6-5
d_call: .
clone_size: .
cdr3_nt: TGTGCCAGCAGTTCCAGGAGGGGGTCCAATCAGCCCCAGCATTTT
cdr3_aa: CASSSRRGSNQPQHF

j_call: TRBJ1-4
v_call: TRBV6-2/TRBV6-3
d_call: .
clone_size: .
cdr3_nt: TGTGCCAGCAGTTACTACGGCAGGGTTCATGAAAAACTGTTTTTT
cdr3_aa: CASSYYGRVHEKLFF

j_call: TRBJ2-2
v_call: TRBV7-2
d_call: .
clone_size: .
cdr3_nt: TGTGCCAGCACTGAACGGAACAGGCTGACCGGGGAGCTGTTTTTT
cdr3_aa: CASTERNRLTGELFF

j_call: TRBJ1-6
v_call: TRBV3-1/TRBV3-2
d_call: TRBD1
clone_size: .
cdr3_nt: TGTGCCAGCAGCCAAATTGGTTATGGGACAGGGTGGCCCCCCAATTCACCCCTCCACTTT
cdr3_aa: CASSQIGYGTGWPPNSPLHF

j_call: TRBJ1-4
v_call: TRBV2
d_call: .
clone_size: .
cdr3_nt: TGTGCCAGCAGGAAAAGGCGGCAGGGCGATGAAAAACTGTTTTTT
cdr3_aa: CASRKRRQGDEKLFF

j_call: TRBJ2-7
v_call: TRBV11-2
d_call: .
clone_size: .
cdr3_nt: TGTGCCAGCAGCTTAGGGGTCGGGGGACAGAGCACCTACGAGCAGTACTTC
cdr3_aa: CASSLGVGGQSTYEQYF

j_call: TRBJ1-6
v_call: TRBV27
d_call: TRBD1
clone_size: .
cdr3_nt: TGTGCCACCAGGGACAGGGTGGTCACCTATAATTCACCCCTCCACTTT
cdr3_aa: CATRDRVVTYNSPLHF

j_call: TRBJ1-5
v_call: TRBV3-1/TRBV3-2
d_call: .
clone_size: .
cdr3_nt: TGTGCCAGCAGCCAAGAAGGATCTGGCAATCAGCCCCAGCATTTT
cdr3_aa: CASSQEGSGNQPQHF

j_call: TRBJ2-1
v_call: TRBV16
d_call: .
clone_size: .
cdr3_nt: TGTGCCAGCAGCCCTTGGGGAGGAGGTTACAATGAGCAGTTCTTC
cdr3_aa: CASSPWGGGYNEQFF

j_call: TRBJ2-1
v_call: TRBV9
d_call: TRBD2
clone_size: .
cdr3_nt: TGTGCCAGCAGCCCATTCGGGCTAGCGGAGTACAATGAGCAGTTCTTC
cdr3_aa: CASSPFGLAEYNEQFF

j_call: TRBJ2-1
v_call: TRBV4-1
d_call: .
clone_size: .
cdr3_nt: TGCGCCAGCAGCCAAGAAAGGAAAGGGATGGGCGATGAGCAGTTCTTC
cdr3_aa: CASSQERKGMGDEQFF

j_call: TRBJ2-1
v_call: TRBV18
d_call: .
clone_size: .
cdr3_nt: TGTGCCAGCTCACCACCCAGCTACAATGAGCAGTTCTTC
cdr3_aa: CASSPPSYNEQFF

j_call: TRBJ2-7
v_call: TRBV5-5
d_call: TRBD2
clone_size: .
cdr3_nt: TGTGCCAGCAGCCCAACTAGCGGGAGGCCCGAGCAGTACTTC
cdr3_aa: CASSPTSGRPEQYF

j_call: TRBJ1-5
v_call: TRBV4-1
d_call: .
clone_size: .
cdr3_nt: TGCGCCAGCAGCCGGGACATCCATAGCAATCAGCCCCAGCATTTT
cdr3_aa: CASSRDIHSNQPQHF

j_call: TRBJ2-2
v_call: TRBV5-1
d_call: .
clone_size: .
cdr3_nt: TGCGCCAGCAGCCGACACGAATATACGAACACCGGGGAGCTGTTTTTT
cdr3_aa: CASSRHEYTNTGELFF

j_call: TRBJ2-2
v_call: TRBV6-4
d_call: .
clone_size: few
cdr3_nt: TGTGCCAGCAGTGCCACAGAAACCGGGGAGCTGTTTTTT
cdr3_aa: CASSATETGELFF

j_call: TRBJ1-4
v_call: TRBV7-2
d_call: .
clone_size: few
cdr3_nt: TGTGCCAGCAGCCGCCGGGAGGGGACTGAAAAACTGTTTTTT
cdr3_aa: CASSRREGTEKLFF

j_call: TRBJ1-2
v_call: TRBV4-1
d_call: TRBD1
clone_size: .
cdr3_nt: TGCGCCAGCAGCCAAAACAGGGGGCGCGATGGCTACACCTTC
cdr3_aa: CASSQNRGRDGYTF

j_call: TRBJ1-4
v_call: TRBV19
d_call: TRBD1
clone_size: .
cdr3_nt: TGTGCCAGTAGTATGGGCGACAGGGGGGCGCAACTGTTTTTT
cdr3_aa: CASSMGDRGAQLFF

j_call: TRBJ2-3
v_call: TRBV7-8
d_call: .
clone_size: .
cdr3_nt: TGTGCCAGCGGAGGGGAGACAGATACGCAGTATTTT
cdr3_aa: CASGGETDTQYF

j_call: TRBJ1-1
v_call: TRBV27
d_call: .
clone_size: once
cdr3_nt: TGTGCCAGCAGTTTTGGGGGGGAGGCTTTCTTT
cdr3_aa: CASSFGGEAFF

j_call: TRBJ1-4
v_call: TRBV19
d_call: TRBD1
clone_size: .
cdr3_nt: TGTGCCAGCCAAACCGGGACAGGGGGTGTTGAAAAACTGTTTTTT
cdr3_aa: CASQTGTGGVEKLFF

j_call: TRBJ2-7
v_call: TRBV9
d_call: TRBD1
clone_size: .
cdr3_nt: TGTGCCAGCAGCGTAGAAGGGGGCGGCTACGAGCAGTACTTC
cdr3_aa: CASSVEGGGYEQYF

j_call: TRBJ2-7
v_call: TRBV28
d_call: .
clone_size: .
cdr3_nt: TGTGCCAGCAGCCCAAATTACGAGCAGTACTTC
cdr3_aa: CASSPNYEQYF

j_call: TRBJ2-1
v_call: TRBV3-1/TRBV3-2
d_call: TRBD2
clone_size: .
cdr3_nt: TGTGCCAGCAGCCAAGAGTTTCTAGCGGGAGGGGACAATGAGCAGTTCTTC
cdr3_aa: CASSQEFLAGGDNEQFF

j_call: TRBJ1-2
v_call: TRBV5-4
d_call: TRBD1
clone_size: few
cdr3_nt: TGTGCCAGCAGCCTACAGACAGGGTCAAACTATGGCTACACCTTC
cdr3_aa: CASSLQTGSNYGYTF

j_call: TRBJ2-7
v_call: TRBV28
d_call: .
clone_size: .
cdr3_nt: TGTGCCAGCATGTTCCCCACAGAGAGCTCCTACGAGCAGTACTTC
cdr3_aa: CASMFPTESSYEQYF

j_call: TRBJ2-5
v_call: TRBV4-1
d_call: .
clone_size: .
cdr3_nt: TGCGCCAGCAGCCAGGGGACAAAAGAGACCCAGTACTTC
cdr3_aa: CASSQGTKETQYF

j_call: TRBJ2-1
v_call: TRBV7-7
d_call: TRBD2
clone_size: .
cdr3_nt: TGTGCCAGCAGCTTAAGTCTGGCGGGGGGTAGCGATGAGCAGTTCTTC
cdr3_aa: CASSLSLAGGSDEQFF

j_call: TRBJ2-2
v_call: TRBV5-6
d_call: .
clone_size: .
cdr3_nt: TGTGCCAGCAGCACGTGGGGATTTGCCGGGGAGCTGTTTTTT
cdr3_aa: CASSTWGFAGELFF

j_call: TRBJ1-5
v_call: TRBV27
d_call: .
clone_size: .
cdr3_nt: TGTGCCAGCCGACAGAGCAATCAGCCCCAGCATTTT
cdr3_aa: CASRQSNQPQHF